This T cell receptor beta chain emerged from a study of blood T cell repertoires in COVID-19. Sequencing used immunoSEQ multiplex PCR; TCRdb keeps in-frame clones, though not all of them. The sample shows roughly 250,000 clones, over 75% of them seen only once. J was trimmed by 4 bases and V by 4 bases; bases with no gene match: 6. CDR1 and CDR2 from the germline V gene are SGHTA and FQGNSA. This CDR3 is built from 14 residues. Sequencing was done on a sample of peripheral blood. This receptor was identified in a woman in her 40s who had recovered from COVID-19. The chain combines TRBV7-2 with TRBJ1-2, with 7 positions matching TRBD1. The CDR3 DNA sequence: TGTGCCAGCAGCTCCCAGACAGGGCCCTATGGCTACACCTTC. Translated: CASSSQTGPYGYTF.